This T cell receptor beta chain came from a study of circulating and synovial CD4+ cells in juvenile arthritis. Regarding the study as a whole: CPL versus bulk CD4 samples: T cell genome counts differed by at least an order of magnitude. Compared with bulk blood, circulating pathogenic-like lymphocytes shared substantially more CDR3 sequences with synovial T cells. Overlap with synovium rose as more T cells were sequenced. Some such blood samples were as oligoclonal as synovium.

Repertoires were generated with immunoSEQ multiplex PCR, while TCRdb's copy carries only in-frame clones and drops some. Counted here are around 32,000 clones, 95% to 96% occurring once; the ten biggest clones make up approximately 0.19%. Germline V gives CDR1 LNHDA, CDR2 SQIVND (reference sequence). With 3 bases clipped from V and 4 bases from J, the junction kept 4 bases outside the gene matches. The CDR3 extends over 14 amino acids. About this clone: Its cognate antigen is unknown.

The chain links TRBV19 to TRBJ2-3; TRBD2 agrees at 7 bases. This TCR was sampled from a human donor with juvenile idiopathic arthritis. Input material: CD4+ T cells from blood. The CDR3 sequence: CASSIAGRADTQYF. CDR3 nucleotide sequence: TGTGCCAGTAGTATTGCAGGGAGGGCAGATACGCAGTATTTT.